These T cell receptor beta chains were read from a single sample in a study of T cells after yellow fever vaccination. TCRdb reprocessed the 5' RACE reads via MiXCR and lists one record per CDR3 protein. Of some 120,000 distinct CDR3 sequences in the sample, under 9% are singletons; the top ten hold about 25%. The sample in question was CD8+ T cells sorted from PBMCs, obtained 45 days after the yellow fever booster vaccination. The receptors come from a man aged 30 to 45 who received the YFV17D yellow fever vaccine. Both conserved end residues are part of each CDR3. A D gene is named only where the DNA matches it firmly. Where a row states a size, it is once, few, many or the class of an expanded clone; other rows omit it.

>TRBV7-9|many|TRBD1|TRBJ1-2
CASSLNRGYDGYTF
TGTGCCAGCAGCTTAAACAGGGGGTATGATGGCTACACCTTC
>TRBV20-1|many|NA|TRBJ1-1
CSAFGYMNTEAFF
TGCAGTGCGTTCGGTTACATGAACACTGAAGCTTTCTTT
>TRBV12-5|many|NA|TRBJ2-7
CASGLDSSYEQYF
TGTGCTAGTGGTTTAGACAGCTCCTACGAGCAGTACTTC
>TRBV28|NA|TRBD1|TRBJ2-7
CASSHQPGQRITLGYEQYF
TGTGCCAGCAGTCATCAACCGGGACAGCGGATCACCTTAGGCTACGAGCAGTACTTC
>TRBV13|few|NA|TRBJ1-1
CASSSRAVEAFF
TGTGCCAGCAGCTCAAGGGCCGTTGAAGCTTTCTTT
>TRBV11-2|NA|NA|TRBJ2-7
CASSVGTDYEQYF
TGTGCCAGCAGCGTTGGGACTGACTACGAGCAGTACTTC
>TRBV25-1|many|TRBD2|TRBJ2-1
CASSEWDSGSNEQFF
TGTGCCAGCAGTGAATGGGATAGCGGGAGCAATGAGCAGTTCTTC
>TRBV5-1|many|NA|TRBJ1-1
CASSLEGSGTEAFF
TGCGCCAGCAGCTTAGAAGGTTCAGGCACTGAAGCTTTCTTT
>TRBV24-1|many|NA|TRBJ2-7
CATSDLWTFGYEQYF
TGTGCCACCAGTGACCTCTGGACCTTCGGCTACGAGCAGTACTTC
>TRBV6-2/TRBV6-3|few|NA|TRBJ2-2
CASSYIPRLGRFNTGELFF
TGTGCCAGCAGCTATATCCCCAGGTTGGGCCGATTTAACACCGGGGAGCTGTTTTTT
>TRBV5-1|many|NA|TRBJ2-7
CASSSYSTAYEQYF
TGCGCCAGCAGCTCCTATAGCACAGCCTACGAGCAGTACTTC
>TRBV21-1|many|NA|TRBJ2-7
CASNTDRASEDEQYF
TGTGCCAGCAATACAGACAGGGCCAGCGAGGACGAGCAGTACTTC
>TRBV20-1|NA|NA|TRBJ2-1
CSARDSGGFSYNEQFF
TGCAGTGCTAGAGATTCGGGGGGCTTCTCCTACAATGAGCAGTTCTTC
>TRBV7-9|many|NA|TRBJ2-7
CASSDEGNRYEQYF
TGTGCCAGCAGCGACGAGGGCAACCGCTACGAGCAGTACTTC
>TRBV12-3/TRBV12-4|NA|TRBD1|TRBJ1-5
CASNTGAGNQPQHF
TGTGCCAGCAATACAGGGGCGGGCAATCAGCCCCAGCATTTT
>TRBV12-3/TRBV12-4|many|NA|TRBJ2-7
CASSWAGTYEQYF
TGTGCCAGCAGTTGGGCTGGTACGTACGAGCAGTACTTC
>TRBV30|NA|NA|TRBJ1-6
CACIGSYNSPLHF
TGTGCCTGTATCGGGTCCTACAATTCACCCCTCCACTTT
>TRBV10-1|many|TRBD1|TRBJ2-7
CASSVGQGGNEQYF
TGCGCCAGCAGTGTGGGACAGGGCGGCAACGAGCAGTACTTC
>TRBV7-2|many|NA|TRBJ2-7
CASSKGFAYEQYF
TGTGCCAGCAGCAAGGGGTTCGCCTACGAGCAGTACTTC
>TRBV27|many|TRBD2|TRBJ2-1
CASSLGLAPLNEQFF
TGTGCCAGCAGTCTAGGACTAGCTCCCTTAAATGAGCAGTTCTTC
>TRBV4-3|NA|NA|TRBJ2-3
CASSQSVPISSTDTQYF
TGCGCCAGCAGCCAGTCCGTTCCGATCTCTAGCACAGATACGCAGTATTTT
>TRBV6-6|many|NA|TRBJ2-7
CASGQGVAYEQYF
TGTGCCAGCGGTCAAGGAGTGGCCTACGAGCAGTACTTC
>TRBV7-3|few|TRBD2|TRBJ2-1
CASSVGLGPYNEQFF
TGTGCCAGCAGCGTGGGACTAGGTCCCTACAATGAGCAGTTCTTC
>TRBV14|NA|NA|TRBJ2-1
CASSQVPYNEQFF
TGTGCCAGCAGCCAAGTCCCCTACAATGAGCAGTTCTTC
>TRBV27|many|NA|TRBJ2-7
CASSLLGTPYEQYF
TGTGCCAGCAGTTTATTGGGGACGCCCTACGAGCAGTACTTC
>TRBV5-5|many|NA|TRBJ1-5
CASSLSLQGVFSNQPQHF
TGTGCCAGCAGCTTGTCGCTGCAGGGAGTTTTTAGCAATCAGCCCCAGCATTTT
>TRBV12-3/TRBV12-4|NA|NA|TRBJ1-6
CASSLDSSPLHF
TGTGCCAGCAGCTTGGACTCCTCACCCCTCCACTTT
>TRBV5-1|few|TRBD1|TRBJ2-6
CASSSDRGLYSGANVLTF
TGCGCCAGCAGCTCGGACAGGGGACTGTATTCTGGGGCCAACGTCCTGACTTTC
>TRBV4-1|NA|NA|TRBJ2-3
CASSQGPHRDTQYF
TGCGCCAGCAGCCAGGGACCTCACAGGGATACGCAGTATTTT
>TRBV18|many|NA|TRBJ1-2
CASSPDSVGRGYTF
TGTGCCAGCTCACCCGACAGCGTTGGACGTGGCTACACCTTC
>TRBV6-5|many|TRBD1|TRBJ1-1
CASRRGTGINTEAFF
TGTGCCAGCAGGAGAGGGACAGGGATTAACACTGAAGCTTTCTTT
>TRBV5-1|many|NA|TRBJ2-4
CASSFGTAENIQYF
TGCGCCAGCAGCTTCGGGACCGCAGAAAACATTCAGTACTTC
>TRBV29-1|many|NA|TRBJ2-7
CSVEDLAGLTYEQYF
TGCAGCGTTGAAGATCTGGCGGGACTTACCTACGAGCAGTACTTC
>TRBV29-1|many|NA|TRBJ1-2
CSVTGLGGYTF
TGCAGCGTTACAGGGCTAGGGGGCTACACCTTC
>TRBV28|NA|NA|TRBJ2-2
CASSPLSLSGTGELFF
TGTGCCAGCAGTCCCCTATCCCTTAGCGGAACCGGGGAGCTGTTTTTT
>TRBV29-1|many|TRBD2|TRBJ2-5
CSVEDRRTSEETQYF
TGCAGCGTTGAAGATCGGCGGACTAGTGAGGAGACCCAGTACTTC
>TRBV7-3|few|TRBD2|TRBJ2-1
CASSLIGGRGLDINEQFF
TGTGCCAGCAGCTTAATTGGGGGTCGGGGACTAGATATCAATGAGCAGTTCTTC
>TRBV29-1|many|TRBD1|TRBJ2-5
CSVETGNETQYF
TGCAGCGTTGAGACAGGGAACGAGACCCAGTACTTC
>TRBV7-2|many|NA|TRBJ1-1
CASSHLAVTEAFF
TGTGCCAGCAGCCACCTGGCAGTGACTGAAGCTTTCTTT
>TRBV7-9|many|NA|TRBJ2-1
CASSPQTTNEQFF
TGTGCCAGCAGCCCCCAAACCACCAATGAGCAGTTCTTC
>TRBV12-3/TRBV12-4|many|NA|TRBJ1-5
CASSWGPHQPQHF
TGTGCCAGCAGTTGGGGGCCTCATCAGCCCCAGCATTTT
>TRBV9|many|TRBD2|TRBJ2-5
CASSPFGGGTQETQYF
TGTGCCAGCAGCCCTTTTGGGGGAGGGACTCAAGAGACCCAGTACTTC
>TRBV6-2/TRBV6-3|many|NA|TRBJ2-3
CASSYREVLTDTQYF
TGTGCCAGCAGTTATCGAGAGGTGTTGACAGATACGCAGTATTTT
>TRBV6-5|NA|TRBD2|TRBJ2-3
CASSYVAGDTDTQYF
TGTGCCAGCAGTTATGTAGCGGGAGACACAGATACGCAGTATTTT
>TRBV4-3|many|NA|TRBJ1-1
CASSHWGAEAFF
TGCGCCAGCAGCCATTGGGGCGCTGAAGCTTTCTTT
>TRBV4-3|many|NA|TRBJ1-1
CASSQEEVTEAFF
TGCGCCAGCAGCCAAGAAGAGGTCACTGAAGCTTTCTTT
>TRBV3-1|many|TRBD2|TRBJ2-1
CASSQEFLAETTYNEQFF
TGTGCCAGCAGCCAAGAATTCCTAGCGGAAACTACCTACAATGAGCAGTTCTTC
>TRBV5-1|many|TRBD1|TRBJ2-3
CASSFGGQGADTQYF
TGCGCCAGCAGCTTTGGGGGACAGGGAGCAGATACGCAGTATTTT
>TRBV11-2|many|TRBD2|TRBJ2-7
CASSFTPTPGLAYEQYF
TGTGCCAGCAGCTTTACCCCAACACCGGGACTAGCTTACGAGCAGTACTTC
>TRBV27|many|NA|TRBJ2-1
CASSPVSASDEQFF
TGTGCCAGCAGCCCCGTTTCCGCCAGCGATGAGCAGTTCTTC